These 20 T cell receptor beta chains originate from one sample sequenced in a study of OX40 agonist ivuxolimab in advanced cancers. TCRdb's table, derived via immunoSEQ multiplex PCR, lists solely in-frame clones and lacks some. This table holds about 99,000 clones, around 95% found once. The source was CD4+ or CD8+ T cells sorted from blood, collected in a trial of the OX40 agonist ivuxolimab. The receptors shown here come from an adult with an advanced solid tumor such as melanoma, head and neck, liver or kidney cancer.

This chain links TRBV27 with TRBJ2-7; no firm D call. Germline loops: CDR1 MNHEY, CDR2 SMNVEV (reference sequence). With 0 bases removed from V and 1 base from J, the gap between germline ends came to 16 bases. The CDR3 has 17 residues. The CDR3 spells CASSLSGPRIQSYEQYF. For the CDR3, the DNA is TGTGCCAGCAGTTTATCAGGTCCCCGGATTCAATCCTACGAGCAGTACTTC.

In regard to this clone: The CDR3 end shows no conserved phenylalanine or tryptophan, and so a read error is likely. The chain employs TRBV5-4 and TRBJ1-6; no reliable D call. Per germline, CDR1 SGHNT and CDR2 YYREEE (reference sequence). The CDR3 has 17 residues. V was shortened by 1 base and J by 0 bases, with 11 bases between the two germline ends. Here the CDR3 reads CASSLYATSSYNSPLHL. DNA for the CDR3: TGTGCCAGCAGCTTGTACGCGACCAGCTCCTATAATTCACCCCTCCACCTT.

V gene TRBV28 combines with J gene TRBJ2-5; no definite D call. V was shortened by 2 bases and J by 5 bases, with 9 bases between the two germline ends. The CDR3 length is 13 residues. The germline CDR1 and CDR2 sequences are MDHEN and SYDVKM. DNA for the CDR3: TGTGCCAGCAGTTTAGCTAATGGGGAGACCCAGTACTTC. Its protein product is CASSLANGETQYF.

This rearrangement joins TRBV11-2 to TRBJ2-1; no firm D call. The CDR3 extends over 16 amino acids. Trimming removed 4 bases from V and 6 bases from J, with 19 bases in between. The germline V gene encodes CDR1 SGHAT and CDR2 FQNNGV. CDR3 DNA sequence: TGTGCCAGCAGCTCTGCACAGACCATAATGGGCAATGAGCAGTTCTTC. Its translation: CASSSAQTIMGNEQFF.

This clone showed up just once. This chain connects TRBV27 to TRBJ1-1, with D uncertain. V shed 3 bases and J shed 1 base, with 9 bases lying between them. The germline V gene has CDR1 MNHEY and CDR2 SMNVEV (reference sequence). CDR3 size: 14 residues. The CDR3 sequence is CASSFGDRNTEAFF. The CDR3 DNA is TGTGCCAGCAGTTTCGGGGATAGGAACACTGAAGCTTTCTTT.

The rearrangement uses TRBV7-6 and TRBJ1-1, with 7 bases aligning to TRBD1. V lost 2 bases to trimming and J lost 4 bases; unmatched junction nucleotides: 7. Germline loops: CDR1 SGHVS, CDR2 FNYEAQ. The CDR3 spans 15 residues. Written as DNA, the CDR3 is TGTGCCAGCAGCTTAAACGACAGGGAAGTCACTGAAGCTTTCTTT. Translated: CASSLNDREVTEAFF.

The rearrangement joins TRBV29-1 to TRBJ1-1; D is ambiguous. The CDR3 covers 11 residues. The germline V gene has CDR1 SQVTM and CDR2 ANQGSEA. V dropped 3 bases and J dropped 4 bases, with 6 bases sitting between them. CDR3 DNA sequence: TGCAGCGTTGACCGCCGCACTGAAGCTTTCTTT. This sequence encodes CSVDRRTEAFF.

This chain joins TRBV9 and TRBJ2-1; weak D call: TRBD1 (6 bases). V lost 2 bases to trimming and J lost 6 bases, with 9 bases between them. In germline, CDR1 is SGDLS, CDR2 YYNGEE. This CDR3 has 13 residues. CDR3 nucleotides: TGTGCCAGCAGCGTCCAGGGGTCCAATGAGCAGTTCTTC. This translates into CASSVQGSNEQFF.

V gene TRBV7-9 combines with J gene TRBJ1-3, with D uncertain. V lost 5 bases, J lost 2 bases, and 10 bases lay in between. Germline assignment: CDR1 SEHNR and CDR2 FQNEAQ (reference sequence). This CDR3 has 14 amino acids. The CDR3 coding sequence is TGTGCCAGCAGCCAGAGGGAGACTGGAAACACCATATATTTT. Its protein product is CASSQRETGNTIYF.

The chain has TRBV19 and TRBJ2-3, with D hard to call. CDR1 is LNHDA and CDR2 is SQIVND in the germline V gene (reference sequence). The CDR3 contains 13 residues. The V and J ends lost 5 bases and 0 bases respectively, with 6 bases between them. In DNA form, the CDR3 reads TGTGCCAGTAGTTTACAGAGCACAGATACGCAGTATTTT. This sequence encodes CASSLQSTDTQYF.

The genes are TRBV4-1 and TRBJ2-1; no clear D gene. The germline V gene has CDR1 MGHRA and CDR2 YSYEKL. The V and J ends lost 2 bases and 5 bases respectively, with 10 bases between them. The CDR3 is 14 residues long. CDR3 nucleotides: TGCGCCAGCAGCCAATCTACGGAGAACAATGAGCAGTTCTTC. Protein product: CASSQSTENNEQFF.

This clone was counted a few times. CDR3 protein: CASSPGQGEHEQFF. The CDR3 nucleotides are TGTGCCAGCAGCCCGGGACAGGGGGAGCATGAGCAGTTCTTC. V is TRBV6-5 and J is TRBJ2-1, with 11 bases identical to TRBD1. The CDR3 consists of 14 residues. Germline CDR1 reads MNHEY; CDR2 reads SVGAGI. Trimming removed 6 bases from V and 8 bases from J; junction bases left unmatched: 6.

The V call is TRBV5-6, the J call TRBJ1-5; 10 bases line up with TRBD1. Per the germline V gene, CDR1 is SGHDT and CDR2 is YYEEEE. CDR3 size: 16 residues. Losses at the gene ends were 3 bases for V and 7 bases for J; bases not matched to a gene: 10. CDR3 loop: CASSYYGTGDGQPQHF. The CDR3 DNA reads TGTGCCAGCAGCTACTACGGGACAGGGGACGGCCAGCCCCAGCATTTT.

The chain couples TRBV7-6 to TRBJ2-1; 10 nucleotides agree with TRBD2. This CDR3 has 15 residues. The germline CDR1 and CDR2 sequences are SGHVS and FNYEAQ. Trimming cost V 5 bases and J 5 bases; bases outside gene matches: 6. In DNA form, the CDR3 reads TGTGCCAGCAGCCTGAGCGGGGGGGCACACAATGAGCAGTTCTTC. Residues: CASSLSGGAHNEQFF.

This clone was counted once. Here the CDR3 reads CASSFRDRGYDEQYF. The CDR3 bases are TGTGCCAGCAGCTTTCGGGACAGGGGGTACGACGAGCAGTACTTC. This chain connects TRBV5-6 to TRBJ2-7; 11 bases match TRBD1. Looked up from germline, CDR1 is SGHDT and CDR2 is YYEEEE. V was clipped by 2 bases and J by 5 bases; unmatched bases: 6. This CDR3 has 15 residues.

The CDR3 protein is CASSTLLSYEQYF. Here the CDR3 DNA reads TGTGCCAGCAGTACCCTCCTCTCCTACGAGCAGTACTTC. The rearrangement uses TRBV2 and TRBJ2-7; D remains ambiguous. Germline V gene data show CDR1 as SNHLY and CDR2 as FYNNEI. Trimming removed 5 bases from V and 0 bases from J, with 8 bases in between. The CDR3 sequence is 13 residues long. The full variable domain, with the rest looked up from reference TRBV2 and TRBJ2-7, is EPEVTQTPSHQVTQMGQEVILRCVPISNHLYFYWYRQILGQKVEFLVSFYNNEISEKSEIFDDQFSVERPDGSNFTLKIRSTKLEDSAMYFCASSTLLSYEQYFGPGTRLTVT.

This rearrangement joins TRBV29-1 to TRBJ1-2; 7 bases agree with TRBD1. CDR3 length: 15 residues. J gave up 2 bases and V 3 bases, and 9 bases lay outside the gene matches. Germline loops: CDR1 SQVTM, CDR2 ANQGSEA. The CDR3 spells CSVDGVRQGNYGYTF. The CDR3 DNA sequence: TGCAGCGTTGATGGGGTAAGACAGGGAAACTATGGCTACACCTTC.

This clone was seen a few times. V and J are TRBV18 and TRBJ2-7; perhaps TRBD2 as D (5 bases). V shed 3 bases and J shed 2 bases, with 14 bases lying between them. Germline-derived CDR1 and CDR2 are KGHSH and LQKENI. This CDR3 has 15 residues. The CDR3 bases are TGTGCCAGCTCACCGGGTCCCGAGGGAGCCTACGAGCAGTACTTC. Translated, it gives CASSPGPEGAYEQYF. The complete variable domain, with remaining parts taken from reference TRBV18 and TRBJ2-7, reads NAGVMQNPRHLVRRRGQEARLRCSPMKGHSHVYWYRQLPEEGLKFMVYLQKENIIDESGMPKERFSAEFPKEGPSILRIQQVVRGDSAAYFCASSPGPEGAYEQYFGPGTRLTVT.

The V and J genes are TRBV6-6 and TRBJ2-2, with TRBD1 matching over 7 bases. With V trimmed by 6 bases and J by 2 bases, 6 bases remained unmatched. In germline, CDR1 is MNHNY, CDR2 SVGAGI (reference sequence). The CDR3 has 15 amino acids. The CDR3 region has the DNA TGTGCCAGCAGCTCCGACAGGGTTAACACCGGGGAGCTGTTTTTT. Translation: CASSSDRVNTGELFF.

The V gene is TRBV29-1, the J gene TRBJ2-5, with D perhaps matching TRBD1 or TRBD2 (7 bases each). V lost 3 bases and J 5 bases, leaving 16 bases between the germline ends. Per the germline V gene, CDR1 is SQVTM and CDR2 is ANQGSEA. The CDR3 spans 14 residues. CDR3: CSVDQGRGLETQYF. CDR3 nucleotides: TGCAGCGTTGATCAGGGGAGGGGGCTGGAGACCCAGTACTTC.